Presented here are 15 T cell receptor beta chains from one specimen sequenced in a study of blood T cell repertoires in COVID-19. The table came from immunoSEQ multiplex PCR; TCRdb's copy has only in-frame clones and leaves some out. In the table there are roughly 190,000 clones, 65% to 85% of which are singletons. The sample was peripheral blood. These receptors all stem from a man over 45 with active or convalescent COVID-19.

The chain has TRBV25-1 and TRBJ2-7, with 8 bases lining up with TRBD1. The CDR3 is 16 residues long. Germline trimming cut 3 bases from V and 0 bases from J; bases unmatched to any gene: 7. CDR1 is MGHDK and CDR2 is SYGVNS in the germline V gene. The CDR3 DNA sequence: TGTGCCAGCAGTGACCAAAACCAGGGGGCCTCCTACGAGCAGTACTTC. Protein product: CASSDQNQGASYEQYF.

The V and J genes are TRBV9 and TRBJ1-3, with 8 bases fitting TRBD1. The trim removed 0 bases at V and 3 bases at J, leaving 11 bases unmatched. Per the germline V gene, CDR1 is SGDLS and CDR2 is YYNGEE. The CDR3 contains 18 residues. The CDR3 DNA is TGTGCCAGCAGCGTAGGTCAGAGACAGGGGAAAGGTGGAAACACCATATATTTT. Its translation is CASSVGQRQGKGGNTIYF.

V gene TRBV27 combines with J gene TRBJ2-5, with TRBD2 matching over 7 bases. CDR1 and CDR2 from the germline V gene are MNHEY and SMNVEV (reference sequence). The V and J ends lost 6 bases and 4 bases, in that order; junction bases with no gene match: 5. This CDR3 spans 13 amino acids. The chain's CDR3 is CASSGGRGETQYF. As DNA, the CDR3 is TGTGCCAGCAGCGGGGGGAGAGGAGAGACCCAGTACTTC.

The chain has TRBV2 and TRBJ2-7; the match to TRBD1 covers 7 bases. The junction had 7 bases not matched to a gene; V was cut back by 5 bases and J by 6 bases. CDR1 is SNHLY and CDR2 is FYNNEI in the germline V gene. The CDR3 extends over 13 amino acids. The CDR3 here is CASSYQRGLEQYF. The CDR3 DNA reads as TGTGCCAGCAGTTATCAGAGGGGGCTCGAGCAGTACTTC.

This chain connects TRBV28 to TRBJ1-1, with TRBD1 identical over 8 bases. The CDR3 extends over 14 amino acids. Trimming took 2 bases from V and 1 from J; bases not matched to a gene: 0. Per the germline V gene, CDR1 is MDHEN and CDR2 is SYDVKM. CDR3 DNA sequence: TGTGCCAGCAGTTTACAGGGGGCGAACACTGAAGCTTTCTTT. This translates into CASSLQGANTEAFF.

This chain links TRBV7-9 with TRBJ2-1, with 14 bases that match TRBD2. This CDR3 is built from 19 residues. The germline V gene has CDR1 SEHNR and CDR2 FQNEAQ (reference sequence). Trimming cost V 2 bases and J 0 bases; bases outside gene matches: 6. CDR3 loop: CASSLTTSGRVGSYNEQFF. DNA for the CDR3: TGTGCCAGCAGCTTAACGACTAGCGGGAGGGTGGGCTCCTACAATGAGCAGTTCTTC.

A single count supports this clone. The chain combines TRBV28 with TRBJ2-7, with TRBD1 matching over 7 bases. This CDR3 comprises 17 residues. V trimming: 2 bases; J trimming: 0 bases; junction bases outside the gene matches: 10. The germline CDR1 and CDR2 sequences are MDHEN and SYDVKM. CDR3 nucleotide sequence: TGTGCCAGCAGTTTAGAACAGGGGAGCCCCTACTCCTACGAGCAGTACTTC. This codes for CASSLEQGSPYSYEQYF.

The CDR3 is CASTPTGTAKNIQYF. The DNA of the CDR3 is TGTGCCAGTACCCCGACAGGGACGGCCAAAAACATTCAGTACTTC. The chain has TRBV19 and TRBJ2-4; 7 bases are shared with TRBD1. With V trimmed by 7 bases and J by 1 base, 7 bases remained unmatched. The CDR3 extends over 15 amino acids. CDR1 LNHDA and CDR2 SQIVND come from the germline V gene (reference sequence).

The rearrangement joins TRBV12-3 or TRBV12-4 to TRBJ2-3; no definite D call. The CDR3 spans 13 residues. The V end lost 3 bases, the J end lost 6 bases, and 10 bases lay between the germline ends. The CDR3 DNA sequence: TGTGCCAGCAGTTTGAGATCCTCCGATACGCAGTATTTT. Translated, it gives CASSLRSSDTQYF.

This clone was counted once. The rearrangement uses TRBV6-5 and TRBJ1-6; 7 bases are a match to TRBD1. CDR3 size: 16 residues. The V gene end was trimmed by 2 bases and the J gene end by 6 bases; junction bases not matched to a gene: 7. CDR1 is MNHEY and CDR2 is SVGAGI in the germline V gene. The CDR3 sequence: CASSYRDSVLNSPLHF. CDR3 nucleotides: TGTGCCAGCAGTTACAGGGACAGCGTACTTAATTCACCCCTCCACTTT.

As for this clone: The sample holds other DNA sequences that translate to the same CDR3. The J gene is TRBJ2-5, the V gene TRBV19; D might be TRBD1 (6 bases). The CDR3 has 13 residues. Trimming took 3 bases from V and 2 from J, leaving 7 bases between them. Germline-derived CDR1 and CDR2 are LNHDA and SQIVND (reference sequence). The chain's CDR3 is CASSIGQQETQYF. The DNA for the CDR3 is TGTGCCAGTAGTATCGGACAGCAAGAGACCCAGTACTTC. Full variable domain (outside the CDR3, taken from reference TRBV19 and TRBJ2-5): DGGITQSPKYLFRKEGQNVTLSCEQNLNHDAMYWYRQDPGQGLRLIYYSQIVNDFQKGDIAEGYSVSREKKESFPLTVTSAQKNPTAFYLCASSIGQQETQYFGPGTRLLVL.

This clone is a singleton in its sample. V usage is TRBV4-2 and J usage is TRBJ1-1; 7 positions agree with TRBD1. J gave up 4 bases and V 1 base, and 3 bases lay outside the gene matches. This CDR3 has 14 residues. Germline V gene sequence: CDR1 LGHNA, CDR2 YNFKEQ. CDR3 nucleotides: TGTGCCAGCAGCCAAGGAGGGGGCGGCACTGAAGCTTTCTTT. This translates into CASSQGGGGTEAFF.

The chain uses TRBV27 and TRBJ2-1; 10 positions match TRBD2. CDR3 length: 16 amino acids. Trimming removed 5 bases from V and 4 bases from J; junction bases left unmatched: 8. The germline CDR1 and CDR2 sequences are MNHEY and SMNVEV (reference sequence). The CDR3, as DNA: TGTGCCAGCAGTGCCATTAGGACTAGCGGTTACAATGAGCAGTTCTTC. It specifies CASSAIRTSGYNEQFF.

V and J are TRBV10-3 and TRBJ1-2; 11 bases are shared with TRBD1. Per the germline V gene, CDR1 is ENHRY and CDR2 is SYGVKD. The CDR3 has 14 residues. Trimming at V came to 7 bases and at J to 4 bases, leaving 5 bases not matched to a gene. The CDR3 region is CAITGQGALYGYTF. The CDR3 DNA is TGTGCCATCACCGGACAGGGGGCTCTCTATGGCTACACCTTC.

The J gene is TRBJ1-1, the V gene TRBV4-1, with D hard to call. CDR1 is MGHRA, CDR2 YSYEKL, per germline. This CDR3 region has 16 residues. V dropped 0 bases and J dropped 1 base, with 12 bases sitting between them. DNA of the CDR3: TGCGCCAGCAGCCAAGAATATGAGGCCCCGAACACTGAAGCTTTCTTT. Amino acid sequence: CASSQEYEAPNTEAFF.